This paragraph reports one TCR beta chain. The data were taken from a study of blood T cell repertoires in COVID-19. Study context: Material from acute and convalescent COVID-19 was sourced from the United States, Italy and Spain. The cDNA or gDNA used as material had been derived from T cells, B-cell-depleted T cells, or PBMCs.

In the authors' workflow: Amplification of reference gene primers provided the estimated nucleated cell counts. Generated by immunoSEQ multiplex PCR, the TCRdb table keeps only in-frame clones and is missing some. The D gene and trimming were derived from the DNA, and the V and J assignments and clone size from that table. Counted here are roughly 300,000 clones, about 87% occurring once; the ten biggest clones make up 1.5%. Trimming at V came to 6 bases and at J to 4 bases, leaving 5 bases not matched to a gene. Germline lookup yields CDR1 SQVTM and CDR2 ANQGSEA. This CDR3 spans 13 amino acids. The sample was peripheral blood. V usage is TRBV29-1 and J usage is TRBJ1-5; 8 bases align to TRBD1. The TCR comes from a woman between 40 and 55 years old who had recovered from COVID-19. This CDR3 reads CSVSDRANQPQHF. The CDR3 DNA reads TGCAGCGTCTCGGACAGGGCAAATCAGCCCCAGCATTTT.